The rows below give T cell receptor beta chains drawn from one sample of a study of blood T cell repertoires in COVID-19. The repertoire was sequenced with immunoSEQ multiplex PCR; TCRdb's copy has only in-frame clones and lacks some. The table includes under 250,000 clones, roughly 89% detected once. Sequenced input: peripheral blood. The receptors were sampled from a man aged 60-69 years who had recovered from COVID-19. Each CDR3 is given with its conserved first and last residue. A D gene is named only where the DNA matches it firmly. Size is omitted from some rows. Given values are once, few, many or a class for expanded clones.

>-|19|TRBJ2-3|TRBV21-1|-
TGTGCCAGCAGCAAAGTCCTGGGCGGGTGGGAGCGGAACACAGATACGCAGTATTTT
CASSKVLGGWERNTDTQYF
>-|13|TRBJ1-2|TRBV18|-
TGTGCCAGCTCACCTGACAATAACTATGGCTACACCTTC
CASSPDNNYGYTF
>-|13|TRBJ2-7|TRBV5-1|-
TGCGCCAGCAGCTTGGCCGACAATTACGAGCAGTACTTC
CASSLADNYEQYF
>-|14|TRBJ1-2|TRBV5-4|-
TGTGCCAGCAGCTATGCAGGGTTTAACTATGGCTACACCTTC
CASSYAGFNYGYTF
>-|16|TRBJ1-5|TRBV6-6|-
TGTGCCAGCAGTCGATTGGGGACTGGGGGCAATCAGCCCCAGCATTTT
CASSRLGTGGNQPQHF
>TRBD2|18|TRBJ2-1|TRBV13|few
TGTGCCAGCAGCTTAGGCCGGCTAGCGGGGTTTCATAGCAATGAGCAGTTCTTC
CASSLGRLAGFHSNEQFF
>-|14|TRBJ2-1|TRBV5-1|-
TGCGCCAGCAGCTTTGGGACGGAGGGAAATGAGCAGTTCTTC
CASSFGTEGNEQFF
>TRBD2|15|TRBJ2-5|TRBV4-2|-
TGTGCCAGCAGCCAAGAAGGATCTAGCGGAGAGACCCAGTACTTC
CASSQEGSSGETQYF
>TRBD2|14|TRBJ2-1|TRBV5-1|-
TGCGCCAGCAGCCTTAGCGGGAGTTACAATGAGCAGTTCTTC
CASSLSGSYNEQFF
>TRBD2|17|TRBJ2-2|TRBV7-2|-
TGTGCCAGCAGCCCATGGACTAGCGGGAGGGGGAACGGGGAGCTGTTTTTT
CASSPWTSGRGNGELFF
>-|12|TRBJ2-7|TRBV27|-
TGTGCCAGCAGTCCACCTGGGGGCATGAAGTACTTC
CASSPPGGMKYF
>-|13|TRBJ1-4|TRBV5-1|-
TGCGCCAGCAGCTATGCGGGGGAGGAGAAACTGTTTTTT
CASSYAGEEKLFF
>TRBD2|16|TRBJ2-5|TRBV5-4|-
TGTGCCAGCAGCTTGGGTACTAGCGGGTTTCAAGAGACCCAGTACTTC
CASSLGTSGFQETQYF
>TRBD1|16|TRBJ1-5|TRBV12-5|-
TGTGCTAGTGGTCTACGTTGGACAGGGGTCAATCAGCCCCAGCATTTT
CASGLRWTGVNQPQHF
>TRBD2|14|TRBJ2-1|TRBV10-2|-
TGCGCCAGCAGGGTAGCGGGGGGTGGTAATGAGCAGTTCTTC
CASRVAGGGNEQFF
>-|11|TRBJ2-5|TRBV30|-
TGCGGTGGGGCGGACCAAGAGACCCAGTACTTC
CGGADQETQYF
>-|15|TRBJ2-7|TRBV19|-
TGTGCCAGTAGTATCGTCGGGCAGGGAATGTACGAGCAGTACTTC
CASSIVGQGMYEQYF